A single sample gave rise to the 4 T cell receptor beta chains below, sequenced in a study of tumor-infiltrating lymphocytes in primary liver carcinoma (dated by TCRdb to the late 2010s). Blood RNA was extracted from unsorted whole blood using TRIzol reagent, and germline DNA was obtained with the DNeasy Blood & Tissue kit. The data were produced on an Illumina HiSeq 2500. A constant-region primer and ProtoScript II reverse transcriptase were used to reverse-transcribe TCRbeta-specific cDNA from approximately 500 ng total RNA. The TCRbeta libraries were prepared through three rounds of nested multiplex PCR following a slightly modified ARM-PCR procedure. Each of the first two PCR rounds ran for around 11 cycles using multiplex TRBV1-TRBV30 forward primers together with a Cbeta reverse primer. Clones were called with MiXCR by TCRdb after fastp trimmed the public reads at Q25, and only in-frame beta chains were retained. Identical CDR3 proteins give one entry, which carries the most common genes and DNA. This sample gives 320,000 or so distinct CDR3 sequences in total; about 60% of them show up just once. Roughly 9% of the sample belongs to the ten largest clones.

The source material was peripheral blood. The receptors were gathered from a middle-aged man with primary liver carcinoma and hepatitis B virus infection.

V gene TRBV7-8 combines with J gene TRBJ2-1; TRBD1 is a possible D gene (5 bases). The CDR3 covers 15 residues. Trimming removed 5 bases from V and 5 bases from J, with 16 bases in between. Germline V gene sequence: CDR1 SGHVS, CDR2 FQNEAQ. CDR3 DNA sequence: TGTGCCAGCAGCCCCGGCAGGGCAAAAAACAATGAGCAGTTCTTC. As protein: CASSPGRAKNNEQFF.

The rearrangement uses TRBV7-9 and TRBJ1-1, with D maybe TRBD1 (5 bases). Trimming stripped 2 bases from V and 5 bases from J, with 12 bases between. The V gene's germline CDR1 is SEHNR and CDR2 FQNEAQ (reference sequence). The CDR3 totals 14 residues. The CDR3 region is CASSLNMGGTEAFF. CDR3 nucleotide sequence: TGTGCCAGCAGCTTAAATATGGGGGGGACTGAAGCTTTCTTT.

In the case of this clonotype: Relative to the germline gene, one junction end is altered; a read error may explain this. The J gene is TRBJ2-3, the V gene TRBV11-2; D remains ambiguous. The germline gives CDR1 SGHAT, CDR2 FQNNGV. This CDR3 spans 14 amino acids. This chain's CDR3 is CASSLNRQVDTQYF. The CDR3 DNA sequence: TGTGCCAGCAGCTTAAACCGACAAGTGGATACGCAATATTTT.

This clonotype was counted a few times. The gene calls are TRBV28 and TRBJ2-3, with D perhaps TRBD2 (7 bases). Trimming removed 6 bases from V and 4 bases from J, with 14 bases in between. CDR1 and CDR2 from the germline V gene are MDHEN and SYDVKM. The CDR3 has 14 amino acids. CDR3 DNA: TGTGCCAGCAGCCCCGGGGGGCGAGCAGATACGCAGTATTTT. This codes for CASSPGGRADTQYF.